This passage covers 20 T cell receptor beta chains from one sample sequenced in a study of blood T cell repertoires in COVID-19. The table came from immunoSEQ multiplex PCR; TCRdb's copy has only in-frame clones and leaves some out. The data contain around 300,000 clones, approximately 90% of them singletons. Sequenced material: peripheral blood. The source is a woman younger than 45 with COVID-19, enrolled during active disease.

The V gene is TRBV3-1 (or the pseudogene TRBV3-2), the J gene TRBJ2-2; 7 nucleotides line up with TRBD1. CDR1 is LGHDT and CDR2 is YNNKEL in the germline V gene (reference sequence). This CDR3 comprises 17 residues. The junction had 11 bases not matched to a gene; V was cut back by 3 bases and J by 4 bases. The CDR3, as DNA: TGTGCCAGCAGCCACCTGGGACAGCACCCCACCACCGGGGAGCTGTTTTTT. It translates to CASSHLGQHPTTGELFF.

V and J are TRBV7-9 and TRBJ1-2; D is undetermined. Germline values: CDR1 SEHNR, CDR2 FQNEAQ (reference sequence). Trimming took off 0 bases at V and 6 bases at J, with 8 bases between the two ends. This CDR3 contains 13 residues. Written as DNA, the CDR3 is TGTGCCAGCAGCTTAGCGAGTTCTGATGGCTACACCTTC. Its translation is CASSLASSDGYTF.

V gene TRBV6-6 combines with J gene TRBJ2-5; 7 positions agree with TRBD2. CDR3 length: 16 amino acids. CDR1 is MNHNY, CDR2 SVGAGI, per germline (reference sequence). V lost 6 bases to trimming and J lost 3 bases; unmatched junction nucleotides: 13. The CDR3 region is CASSPAKTSLEETQYF. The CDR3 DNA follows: TGTGCCAGCAGCCCGGCAAAGACTAGCTTGGAAGAGACCCAGTACTTC.

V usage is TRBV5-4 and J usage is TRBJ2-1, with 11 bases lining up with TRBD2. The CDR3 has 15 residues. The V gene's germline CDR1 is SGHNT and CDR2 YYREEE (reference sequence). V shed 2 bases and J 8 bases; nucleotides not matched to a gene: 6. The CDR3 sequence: CASSFSGRAVDEQFF. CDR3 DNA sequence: TGTGCCAGCAGCTTTAGCGGGAGGGCCGTGGATGAGCAGTTCTTC.

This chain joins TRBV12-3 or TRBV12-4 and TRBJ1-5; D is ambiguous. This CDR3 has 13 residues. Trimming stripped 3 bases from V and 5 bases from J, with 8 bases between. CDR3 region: CASSLEEDQPQHF. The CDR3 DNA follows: TGTGCCAGCAGTTTGGAGGAGGATCAGCCCCAGCATTTT.

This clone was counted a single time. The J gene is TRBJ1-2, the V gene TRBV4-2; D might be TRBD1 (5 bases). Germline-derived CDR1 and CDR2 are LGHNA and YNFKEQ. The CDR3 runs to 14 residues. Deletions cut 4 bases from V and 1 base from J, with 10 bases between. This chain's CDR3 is CASSPNQGNYGYTF. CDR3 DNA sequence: TGTGCCAGCAGCCCAAACCAGGGTAACTATGGCTACACCTTC.

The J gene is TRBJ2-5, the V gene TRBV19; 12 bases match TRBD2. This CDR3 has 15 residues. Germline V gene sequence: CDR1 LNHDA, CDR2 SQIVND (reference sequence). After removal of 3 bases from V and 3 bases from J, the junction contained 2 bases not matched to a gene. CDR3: CASSIGLAGKETQYF. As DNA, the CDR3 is TGTGCCAGTAGTATCGGACTAGCGGGGAAAGAGACCCAGTACTTC.

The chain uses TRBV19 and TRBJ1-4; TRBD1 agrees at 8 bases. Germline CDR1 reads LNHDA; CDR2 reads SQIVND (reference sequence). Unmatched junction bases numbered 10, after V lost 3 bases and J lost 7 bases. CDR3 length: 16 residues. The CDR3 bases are TGTGCCAGTAGTATTCGAGGTCGTGACAGGGGTGAAAAACTGTTTTTT. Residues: CASSIRGRDRGEKLFF.

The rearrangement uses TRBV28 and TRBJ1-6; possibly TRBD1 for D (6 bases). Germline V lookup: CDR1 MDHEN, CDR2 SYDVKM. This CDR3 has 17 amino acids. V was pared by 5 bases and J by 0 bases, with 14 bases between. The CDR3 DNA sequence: TGTGCCAGCAGTCTTCGGACAGAATTCTCCTATAATTCACCCCTCCACTTT. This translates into CASSLRTEFSYNSPLHF.

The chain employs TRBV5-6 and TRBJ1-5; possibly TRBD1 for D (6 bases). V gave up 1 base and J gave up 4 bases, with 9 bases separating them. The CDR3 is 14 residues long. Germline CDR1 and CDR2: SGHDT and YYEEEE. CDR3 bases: TGTGCCAGCAGCTTGAAGACAGGTAATCAGCCCCAGCATTTT. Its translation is CASSLKTGNQPQHF.

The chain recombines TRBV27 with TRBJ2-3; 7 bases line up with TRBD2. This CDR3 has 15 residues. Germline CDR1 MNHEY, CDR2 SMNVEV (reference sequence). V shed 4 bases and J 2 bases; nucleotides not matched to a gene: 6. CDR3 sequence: CASSWGAGSTDTQYF. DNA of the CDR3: TGTGCCAGCAGTTGGGGAGCGGGATCCACAGATACGCAGTATTTT.

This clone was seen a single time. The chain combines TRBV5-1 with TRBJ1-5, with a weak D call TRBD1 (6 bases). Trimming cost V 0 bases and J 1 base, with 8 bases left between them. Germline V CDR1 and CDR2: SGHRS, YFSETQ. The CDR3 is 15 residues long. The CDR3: CASSLAGVSNQPQHF. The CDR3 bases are TGCGCCAGCAGCTTGGCAGGGGTGAGCAATCAGCCCCAGCATTTT.

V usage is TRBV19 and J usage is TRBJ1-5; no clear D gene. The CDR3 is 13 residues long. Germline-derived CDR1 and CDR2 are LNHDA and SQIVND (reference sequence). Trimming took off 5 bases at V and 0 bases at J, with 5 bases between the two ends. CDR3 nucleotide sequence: TGTGCCAGTAGTCCCAATAGCAATCAGCCCCAGCATTTT. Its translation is CASSPNSNQPQHF. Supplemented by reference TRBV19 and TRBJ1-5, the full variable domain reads DGGITQSPKYLFRKEGQNVTLSCEQNLNHDAMYWYRQDPGQGLRLIYYSQIVNDFQKGDIAEGYSVSREKKESFPLTVTSAQKNPTAFYLCASSPNSNQPQHFGDGTRLSIL.

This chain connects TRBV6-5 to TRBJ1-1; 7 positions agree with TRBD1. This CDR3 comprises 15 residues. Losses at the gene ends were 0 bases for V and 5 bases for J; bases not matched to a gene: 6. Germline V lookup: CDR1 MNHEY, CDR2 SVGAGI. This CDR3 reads CASSYSRQGGTEAFF. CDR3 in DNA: TGTGCCAGCAGTTACTCGAGGCAGGGGGGAACTGAAGCTTTCTTT.

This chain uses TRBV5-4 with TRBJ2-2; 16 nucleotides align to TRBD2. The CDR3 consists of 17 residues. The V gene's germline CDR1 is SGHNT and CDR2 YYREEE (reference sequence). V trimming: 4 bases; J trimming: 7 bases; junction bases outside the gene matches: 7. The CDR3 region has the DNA TGTGCCAGCAGCGTGGGACTAGCGGGAGGGGAGGACGGGGAGCTGTTTTTT. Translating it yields CASSVGLAGGEDGELFF.

The CDR3 nucleotides read TGTGCCAGCAAAGGGGGATCGGGACGCTACGAGCAGTACTTC. This translates into CASKGGSGRYEQYF. This sequence joins TRBV6-5 and TRBJ2-7; D possibly corresponds to TRBD1 (6 bases). Between the trimmed V and J ends, which lost 7 bases and 3 bases, there was a span of 16 bases. Germline V CDR1 and CDR2: MNHEY, SVGAGI. CDR3 length equals 14 residues.

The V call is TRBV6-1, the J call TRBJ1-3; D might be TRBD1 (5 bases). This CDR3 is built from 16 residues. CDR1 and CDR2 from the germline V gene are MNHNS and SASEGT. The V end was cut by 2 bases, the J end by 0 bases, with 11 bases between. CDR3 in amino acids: CASSEQGFPSGNTIYF. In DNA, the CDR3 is TGTGCCAGCAGTGAACAGGGCTTCCCCTCTGGAAACACCATATATTTT.

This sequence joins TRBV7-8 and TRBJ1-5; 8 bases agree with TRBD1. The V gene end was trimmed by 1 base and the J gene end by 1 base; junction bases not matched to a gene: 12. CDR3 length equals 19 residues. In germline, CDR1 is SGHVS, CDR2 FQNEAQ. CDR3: CASSLGVTGAYTSNQPQHF. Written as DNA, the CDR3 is TGTGCCAGCAGCTTAGGCGTGACAGGGGCTTATACAAGCAATCAGCCCCAGCATTTT.

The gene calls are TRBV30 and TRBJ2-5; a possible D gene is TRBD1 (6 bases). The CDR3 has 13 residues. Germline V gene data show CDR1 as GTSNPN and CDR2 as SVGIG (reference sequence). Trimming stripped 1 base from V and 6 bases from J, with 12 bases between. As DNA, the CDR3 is TGTGCCTGGAGTGCGACAGGAGGACAGACCCAGTACTTC. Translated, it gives CAWSATGGQTQYF.

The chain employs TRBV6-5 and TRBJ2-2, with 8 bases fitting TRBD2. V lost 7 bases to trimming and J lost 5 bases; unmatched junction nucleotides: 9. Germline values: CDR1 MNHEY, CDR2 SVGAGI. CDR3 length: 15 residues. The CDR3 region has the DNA TGTGCCAGCACGCCCGGGGGGGGTGAAACCGGGGAGCTGTTTTTT. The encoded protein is CASTPGGGETGELFF.